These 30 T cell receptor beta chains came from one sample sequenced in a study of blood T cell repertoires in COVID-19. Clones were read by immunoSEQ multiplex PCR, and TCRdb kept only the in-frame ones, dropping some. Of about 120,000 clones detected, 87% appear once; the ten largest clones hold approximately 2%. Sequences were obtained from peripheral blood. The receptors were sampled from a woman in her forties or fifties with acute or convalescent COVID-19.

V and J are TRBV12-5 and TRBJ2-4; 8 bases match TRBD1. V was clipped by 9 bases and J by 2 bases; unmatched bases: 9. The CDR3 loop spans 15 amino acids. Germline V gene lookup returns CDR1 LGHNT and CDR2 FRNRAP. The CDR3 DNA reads TGTGCTAGCCGCCAGGGGGCTGGGACCAAAAACATTCAGTACTTC. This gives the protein CASRQGAGTKNIQYF. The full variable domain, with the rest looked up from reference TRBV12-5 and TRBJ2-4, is DARVTQTPRHKVTEMGQEVTMRCQPILGHNTVFWYRQTMMQGLELLAYFRNRAPLDDSGMPKDRFSAEMPDATLATLKIQPSEPRDSAVYFCASRQGAGTKNIQYFGAGTRLSVL.

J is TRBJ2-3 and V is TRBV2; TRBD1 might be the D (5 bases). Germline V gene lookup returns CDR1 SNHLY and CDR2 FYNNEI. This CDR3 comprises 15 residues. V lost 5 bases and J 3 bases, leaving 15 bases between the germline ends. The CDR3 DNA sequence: TGTGCCAGCAGTCCGACAGAAGTGGAAACAGATACGCAGTATTTT. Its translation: CASSPTEVETDTQYF.

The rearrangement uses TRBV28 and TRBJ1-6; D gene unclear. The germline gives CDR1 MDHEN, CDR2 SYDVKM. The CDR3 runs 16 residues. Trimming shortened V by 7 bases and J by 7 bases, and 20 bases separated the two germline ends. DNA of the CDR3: TGTGCCAGCACCCTTTTCACCTTAGAGAAGAATTCACCCCTCCACTTT. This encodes CASTLFTLEKNSPLHF.

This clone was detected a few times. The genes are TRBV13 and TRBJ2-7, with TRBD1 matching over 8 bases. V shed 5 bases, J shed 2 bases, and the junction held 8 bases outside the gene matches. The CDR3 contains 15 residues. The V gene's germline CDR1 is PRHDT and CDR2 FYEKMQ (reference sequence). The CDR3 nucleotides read TGTGCCAGCAGCCCGCGGACAGGGCTACCCTACGAGCAGTACTTC. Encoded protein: CASSPRTGLPYEQYF.

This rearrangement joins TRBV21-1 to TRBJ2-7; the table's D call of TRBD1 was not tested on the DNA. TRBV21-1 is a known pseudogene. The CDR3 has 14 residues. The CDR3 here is CASSPMTGEYEQYF. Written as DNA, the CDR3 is TGTGCCAGCAGTCCCATGACAGGGGAATACGAGCAGTACTTC.

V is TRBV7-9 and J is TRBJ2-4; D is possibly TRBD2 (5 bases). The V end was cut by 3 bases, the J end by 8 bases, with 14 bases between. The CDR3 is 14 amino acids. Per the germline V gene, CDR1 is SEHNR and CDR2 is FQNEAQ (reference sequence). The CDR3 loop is CASSFPTMADIQYF. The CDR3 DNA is TGTGCCAGCAGCTTCCCGACTATGGCAGACATTCAGTACTTC.

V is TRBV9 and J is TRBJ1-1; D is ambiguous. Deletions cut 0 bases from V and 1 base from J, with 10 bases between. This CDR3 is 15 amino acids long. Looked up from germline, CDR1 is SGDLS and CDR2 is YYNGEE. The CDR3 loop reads CASSVAGRSNTEAFF. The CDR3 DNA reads TGTGCCAGCAGCGTAGCTGGGAGATCGAACACTGAAGCTTTCTTT.

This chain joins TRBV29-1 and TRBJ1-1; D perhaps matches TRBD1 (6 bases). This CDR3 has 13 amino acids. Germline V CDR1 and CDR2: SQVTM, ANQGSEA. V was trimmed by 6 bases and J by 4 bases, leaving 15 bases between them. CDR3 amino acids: CSVKRGGGTEAFF. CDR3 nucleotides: TGCAGCGTCAAAAGGGGAGGGGGCACTGAAGCTTTCTTT.

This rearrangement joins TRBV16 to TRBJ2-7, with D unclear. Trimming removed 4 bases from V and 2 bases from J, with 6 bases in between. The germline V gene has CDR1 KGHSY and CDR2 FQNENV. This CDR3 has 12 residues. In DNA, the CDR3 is TGTGCCAGCAGCCCCTCTACCTACGAGCAGTACTTC. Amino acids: CASSPSTYEQYF.

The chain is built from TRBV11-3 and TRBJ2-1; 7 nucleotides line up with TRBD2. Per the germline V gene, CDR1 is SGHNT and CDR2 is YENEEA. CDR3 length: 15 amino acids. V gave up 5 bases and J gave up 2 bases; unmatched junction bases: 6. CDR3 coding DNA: TGTGCCAGCAGCACTCAGGGAGGGACCTACAATGAGCAGTTCTTC. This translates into CASSTQGGTYNEQFF.

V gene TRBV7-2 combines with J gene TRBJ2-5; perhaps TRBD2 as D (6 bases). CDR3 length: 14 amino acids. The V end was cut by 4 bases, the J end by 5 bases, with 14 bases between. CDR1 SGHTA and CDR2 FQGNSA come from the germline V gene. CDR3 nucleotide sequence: TGTGCCAGCAGCTGGGAGGAGGGGAGGGAGACCCAGTACTTC. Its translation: CASSWEEGRETQYF.

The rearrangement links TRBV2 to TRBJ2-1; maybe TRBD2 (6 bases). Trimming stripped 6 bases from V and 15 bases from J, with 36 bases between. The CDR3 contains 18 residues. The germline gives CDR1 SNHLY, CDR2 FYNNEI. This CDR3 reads CASRAPTPSGLGTKSGFF. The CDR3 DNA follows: TGTGCCAGCAGGGCCCCAACCCCATCGGGACTCGGGACCAAGAGCGGGTTCTTC. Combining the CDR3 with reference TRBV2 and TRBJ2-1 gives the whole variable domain EPEVTQTPSHQVTQMGQEVILRCVPISNHLYFYWYRQILGQKVEFLVSFYNNEISEKSEIFDDQFSVERPDGSNFTLKIRSTKLEDSAMYFCASRAPTPSGLGTKSGFFGPGTRLTVL.

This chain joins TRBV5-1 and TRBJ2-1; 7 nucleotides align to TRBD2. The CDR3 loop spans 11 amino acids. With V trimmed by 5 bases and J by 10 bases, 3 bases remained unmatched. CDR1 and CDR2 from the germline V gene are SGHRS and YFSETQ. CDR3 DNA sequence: TGCGCCAGCAGTTTCGGGGGGGAGCAGTTCTTC. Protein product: CASSFGGEQFF.

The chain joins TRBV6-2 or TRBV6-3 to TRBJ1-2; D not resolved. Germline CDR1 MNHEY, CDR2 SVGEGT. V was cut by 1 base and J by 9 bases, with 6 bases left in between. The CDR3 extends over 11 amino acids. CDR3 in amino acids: CASSYWASYTF. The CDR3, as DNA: TGTGCCAGCAGTTACTGGGCCAGCTACACCTTC.

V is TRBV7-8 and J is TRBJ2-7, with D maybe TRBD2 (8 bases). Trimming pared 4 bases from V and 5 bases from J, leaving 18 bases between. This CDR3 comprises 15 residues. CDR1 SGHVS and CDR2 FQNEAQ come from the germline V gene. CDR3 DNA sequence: TGTGCCAGCAGCTCCTTCGGGAGGGGGCAAGACGAGCAGTACTTC. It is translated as CASSSFGRGQDEQYF.

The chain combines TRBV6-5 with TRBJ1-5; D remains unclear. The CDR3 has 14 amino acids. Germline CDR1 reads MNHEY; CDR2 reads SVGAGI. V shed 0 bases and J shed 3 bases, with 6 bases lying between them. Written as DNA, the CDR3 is TGTGCCAGCAGTTACTCGCACAACAATCAGCCCCAGCATTTT. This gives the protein CASSYSHNNQPQHF.

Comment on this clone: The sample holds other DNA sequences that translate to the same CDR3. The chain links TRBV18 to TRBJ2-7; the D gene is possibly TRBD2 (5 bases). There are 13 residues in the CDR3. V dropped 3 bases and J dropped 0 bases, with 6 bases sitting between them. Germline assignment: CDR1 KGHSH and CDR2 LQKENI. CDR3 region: CASSPGSSYEQYF. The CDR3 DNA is TGTGCCAGCTCACCGGGGAGCTCCTACGAGCAGTACTTC.

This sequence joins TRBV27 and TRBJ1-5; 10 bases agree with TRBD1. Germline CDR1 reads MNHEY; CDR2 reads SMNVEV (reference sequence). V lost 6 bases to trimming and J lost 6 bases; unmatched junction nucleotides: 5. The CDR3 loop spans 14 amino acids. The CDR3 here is CASSRQGAIQPQHF. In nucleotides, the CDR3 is TGTGCCAGCAGCCGACAGGGGGCGATTCAGCCCCAGCATTTT.

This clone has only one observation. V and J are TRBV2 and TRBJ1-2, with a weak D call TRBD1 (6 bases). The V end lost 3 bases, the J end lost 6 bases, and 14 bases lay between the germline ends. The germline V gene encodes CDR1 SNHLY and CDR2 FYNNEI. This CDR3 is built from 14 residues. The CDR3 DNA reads TGTGCCAGCAGTGAGGTTCGGGGGGCGGATGGCTACACCTTC. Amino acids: CASSEVRGADGYTF.

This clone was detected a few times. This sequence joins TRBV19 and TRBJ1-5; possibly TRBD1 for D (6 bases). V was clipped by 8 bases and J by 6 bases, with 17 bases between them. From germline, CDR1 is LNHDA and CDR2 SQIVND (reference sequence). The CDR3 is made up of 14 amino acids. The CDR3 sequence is CASDTGGASQPQHF. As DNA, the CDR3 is TGTGCCAGTGACACGGGGGGGGCGAGTCAGCCCCAGCATTTT.

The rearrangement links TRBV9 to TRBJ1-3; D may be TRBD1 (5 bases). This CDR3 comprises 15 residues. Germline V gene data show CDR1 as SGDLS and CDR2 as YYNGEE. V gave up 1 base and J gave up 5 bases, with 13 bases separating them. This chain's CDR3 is CASSVSRGGRNTIYF. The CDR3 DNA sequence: TGTGCCAGCAGCGTATCGAGGGGAGGGCGAAACACCATATATTTT.

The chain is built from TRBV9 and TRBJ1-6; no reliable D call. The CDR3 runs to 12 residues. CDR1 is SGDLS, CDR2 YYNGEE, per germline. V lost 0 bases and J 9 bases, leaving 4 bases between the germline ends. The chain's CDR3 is CASSVVGSPLHF. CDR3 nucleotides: TGTGCCAGCAGCGTAGTCGGTTCACCCCTCCACTTT. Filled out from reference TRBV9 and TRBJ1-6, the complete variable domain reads DSGVTQTPKHLITATGQRVTLRCSPRSGDLSVYWYQQSLDQGLQFLIQYYNGEERAKGNILERFSAQQFPDLHSELNLSSLELGDSALYFCASSVVGSPLHFGNGTRLTVT.

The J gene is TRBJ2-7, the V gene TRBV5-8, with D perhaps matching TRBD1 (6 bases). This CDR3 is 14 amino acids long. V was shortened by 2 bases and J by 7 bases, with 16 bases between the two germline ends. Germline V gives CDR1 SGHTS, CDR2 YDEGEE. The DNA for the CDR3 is TGTGCCAGCAGCTTCATACAGGGTGGAAGGGAGCAGTACTTC. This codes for CASSFIQGGREQYF.

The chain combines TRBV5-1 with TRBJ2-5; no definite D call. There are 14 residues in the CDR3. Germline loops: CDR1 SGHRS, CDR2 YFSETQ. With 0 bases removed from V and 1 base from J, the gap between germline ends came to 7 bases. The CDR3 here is CASSLGQIQETQYF. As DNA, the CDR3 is TGCGCCAGCAGCTTGGGGCAGATCCAAGAGACCCAGTACTTC.

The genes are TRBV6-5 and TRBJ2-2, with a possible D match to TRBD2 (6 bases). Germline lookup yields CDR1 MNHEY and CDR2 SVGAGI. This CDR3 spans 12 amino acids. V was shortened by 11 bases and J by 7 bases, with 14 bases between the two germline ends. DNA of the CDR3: TGTGCCGGGGAGGAAGACAGCGGGGAGCTGTTTTTT. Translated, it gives CAGEEDSGELFF.

This chain's CDR3 is CASSVVVANGEQFF. For the CDR3, the DNA is TGTGCCAGCAGCGTAGTGGTAGCGAATGGTGAGCAGTTCTTC. The chain recombines TRBV9 with TRBJ2-1, with D maybe TRBD2 (5 bases). This CDR3 comprises 14 residues. Germline V gene lookup returns CDR1 SGDLS and CDR2 YYNGEE. V was pared by 0 bases and J by 9 bases, with 13 bases between.

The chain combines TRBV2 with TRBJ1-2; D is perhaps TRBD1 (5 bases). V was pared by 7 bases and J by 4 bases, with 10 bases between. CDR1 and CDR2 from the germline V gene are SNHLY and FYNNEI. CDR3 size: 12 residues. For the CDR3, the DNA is TGTGCCAGCATTCCCGACAGCTATGGCTACACCTTC. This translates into CASIPDSYGYTF.

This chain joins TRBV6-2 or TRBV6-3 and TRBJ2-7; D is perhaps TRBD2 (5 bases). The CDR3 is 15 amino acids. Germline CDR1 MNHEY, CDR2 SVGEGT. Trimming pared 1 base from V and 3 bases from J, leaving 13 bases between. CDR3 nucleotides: TGTGCCAGCAGTTACTTCTCAGCGGAGAGCTACGAGCAGTACTTC. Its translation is CASSYFSAESYEQYF.

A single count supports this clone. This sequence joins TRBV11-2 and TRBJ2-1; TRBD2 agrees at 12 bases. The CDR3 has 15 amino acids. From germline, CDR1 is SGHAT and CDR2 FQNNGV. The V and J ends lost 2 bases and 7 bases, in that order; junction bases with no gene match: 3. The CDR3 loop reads CASSLFLAGGNEQFF. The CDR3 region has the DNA TGTGCCAGCAGCTTATTTCTAGCGGGAGGGAATGAGCAGTTCTTC. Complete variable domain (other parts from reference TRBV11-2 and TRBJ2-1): EAGVAQSPRYKIIEKRQSVAFWCNPISGHATLYWYQQILGQGPKLLIQFQNNGVVDDSQLPKDRFSAERLKGVDSTLKIQPAKLEDSAVYLCASSLFLAGGNEQFFGPGTRLTVL.

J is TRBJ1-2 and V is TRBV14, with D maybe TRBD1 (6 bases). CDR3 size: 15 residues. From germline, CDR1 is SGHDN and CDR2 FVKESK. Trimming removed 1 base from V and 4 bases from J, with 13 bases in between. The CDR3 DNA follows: TGTGCCAGCAGCCAAGCGGCAGGGGCGATCTATGGCTACACCTTC. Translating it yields CASSQAAGAIYGYTF.